The clone carrying this TCR beta chain was detected only a few times. The junction shows a germline mismatch at one end, possibly a read error. The sample originates from a study of CD8 T cells in Susac syndrome. Study summary: Patients with Susac syndrome were therapy-naive, on corticosteroids, or on intravenous immunoglobulin alone at the time that blood was drawn.

Patients with Susac syndrome met diagnostic criteria defined recently for definite or probable disease. Germline values: CDR1 SGHRS, CDR2 YFSETQ. This CDR3 contains 13 residues. RNA totalling about 0.5 to 1 ug underwent reverse transcription with random hexamers. It was immunoSEQ multiplex PCR that amplified TCR beta CDR3 across 54 Vbeta and 13 Jbeta. TCRdb recomputed calls from the immunoSEQ multiplex PCR reads with MiXCR, one row per CDR3 protein. This table has tens of thousands of distinct CDR3 sequences, roughly 95% appearing once. The clonotype was recovered from a human donor with Susac syndrome. The chain couples TRBV5-1 to TRBJ1-1; a weak D match, TRBD1 (5 bases). The sample consisted of CD8+ T cells from PBMCs. CDR3 region: CASSSQGGTEAFF. CDR3 nucleotide sequence: TGTGCCAGCAGCTCCCAGGGAGGTACTGAAGCTTTCTTT. The full variable domain, its missing parts supplied by reference TRBV5-1 and TRBJ1-1, is KAGVTQTPRYLIKTRGQQVTLSCSPISGHRSVSWYQQTPGQGLQFLFEYFSETQRNKGNFPGRFSGRQFSNSRSEMNVSTLELGDSALYLCASSSQGGTEAFFGQGTRLTVV.